This T cell receptor beta chain was sequenced in a study of shared clonotypes between healthy human individuals (dated by TCRdb to between 2020 and 2021). At the level of the whole study: A few men and a couple of women, aged 18 to 49 years, made up the cohort. Per donor, three plates each were used for CD4 naive and CD4 memory, two for CD8 naive, and one for CD8 memory. The study deeply sequenced blood TCR repertoires of about 5 healthy adults to estimate repertoire size and the extent of clonotype sharing between individuals. To increase sequencing depth and limit assay-specific biases, TCR repertoire library preparation and sequencing were carried out by different laboratories using diverse techniques. Leukapheresis yielded between about 0.94 and 8.9 billion PBMCs per donor. Broader findings and caveats from the paper: Pairwise subsampling led to the expectation that sequencing depth would affect the degree of clonotype sharing among donors. Clonotypes shared by all four sorted-subset donors showed higher generation probabilities than non-shared clonotypes. Because the study included a small number of donors, the genetic and exposure-history diversity represented was limited. Only blood was sampled, and tissue TCR repertoires likely differ from those in blood. Incomplete sequencing was indicated by rarefaction of sorted-subset datasets, despite the large sequencing depth. When a few donors were compared, the shared fraction of clonotypes was approximately 5% for naive CD4, 3.5% for naive CD8, more than 2% for memory CD4, and 0.4% for memory CD8. Naive subsets generally had larger estimated clonotype richness than memory subsets did.

Using the deep immunoSEQ assay, multiplex PCR amplified TCR CDR3 regions from genomic DNA. Genomic DNA extracted from each cell subset was distributed evenly over all wells of several immunoSEQ 96-well plates, and each plate served as one replicate. For sorted subsets, each replicate PCR was loaded with 200 ng genomic DNA, equivalent to about 33,000 T cell genomes. The purified libraries were quantified using a Qubit 3.0 fluorometer, sized with a Bioanalyzer 2100, and then quantified again using the KAPA Library Quantification kit. A separate single-read 150-cycle Illumina NextSeq 550 flow cell was used to sequence each immunoSEQ 96-well plate. On the study's bioinformatics: Because only junctional sequences without quality scores were contained in the immunoSEQ output, filtering matching that applied to full-length reads could not be performed. Sequences were annotated with PyIR, a Python wrapper for IgBLAST v1.9, using IMGT germline references to assign V/J genes and CDR3. Any read was removed if the V/J assignment was weak (E-value above 1e-6), the CDR3 was missing, or the read contained stop codons, out-of-frame junctions, or ambiguous translated residues. A V3J clonotype was defined by an identical inferred V gene, J gene, and CDR3 amino acid sequence. The percentage overlap between two repertoires was calculated by dividing the number of shared unique clonotypes by the size of the smaller repertoire. Repertoire richness was assessed with RTK rarefaction, the Chao1 estimator, and Recon v2.1 estimates of unobserved clonotypes. For all TCRbeta clonotypes obtained by the gDNA method from four donors, generation probabilities were computed with OLGA. TCRdb stores this immuneACCESS table with in-frame sequences only. Part of the clones is absent; in the studies checked, under half of the shortfall reflects unresolved V genes, and no reason is known for the rest. V, J and clone size are those of that table, while D and trimming were read from the DNA. The sample contains about 580,000 clones, roughly 98% of them found a single time. The leading ten clones occupy 0.25% to 0.35% of the sample.

Via the germline V gene, CDR1 is LGHNA and CDR2 YSLEER. The germline ends are 8 bases apart after V is trimmed by 0 bases and J by 2 bases. Measured from the cysteine to the phenylalanine, the CDR3 is 15 residues long. Of all the DNA, just the CDR3 is kept, 45 bases in frame from base 1. Notes on this clone: It lacks a known antigen. Per-base qualities were not stored, and no clone one base away is much larger.

CD8 naive samples consisted of CD45RO-negative cells that were positively selected for CCR7, yielding a CD45RA+CCR7+ population without TemRA cells. The donors were healthy, HIV-negative adults who had no recently reported acute infections or vaccinations. Only Caucasian adults living in Nashville, Tennessee, USA were represented among the donors. Blood was collected by leukapheresis, and PBMCs were isolated by Ficoll-Histopaque density gradient centrifugation and then cryopreserved in liquid nitrogen vapor phase. Analytical flow cytometry was used to check the purity and quantity of each magnetically sorted T cell population. From each sorted fraction, genomic DNA was isolated and quantified by UV absorbance on a Nanodrop 2000c.

This sequence originates from a man aged 25-45 years in good health. Sequencing was performed on naive CD8+ T cells sorted from blood. The sample's cell subset or site label is to be understood as: CD45RA+CCR7+. The chain joins TRBV4-3 to TRBJ2-1; the D gene lacks a confident call. The CDR3: CASSQDFGPYNEQFF. The DNA sequence is as follows: TGCGCCAGCAGCCAAGACTTCGGGCCCTACAATGAGCAGTTCTTC.